A selection of T cell receptor beta chains follows, all from one sample in a study of T cells in Graves' hyperthyroidism and ophthalmopathy. TCRdb itself ran the multiplex PCR reads through MiXCR, one entry per CDR3 protein. The data contain some 370,000 distinct CDR3 sequences, more than 13% of them singletons. Input material: blood. The receptors here all came from a man over 45 with Graves' ophthalmopathy. The CDR3 runs from the conserved cysteine through the conserved F or W. The order of the fields is clone size, V gene, D gene, J gene, CDR3 DNA, CDR3 protein. A D gene is named only where the DNA matches it firmly. The listing skips clone size in some rows; elsewhere it reads once, few, many or a size class.

clone size: .; V gene: TRBV7-9; D gene: .; J gene: TRBJ1-2; CDR3 DNA: TGTGCCAGCAGCTTAGAGGACCAAAACTATGGCTACACCTTC; CDR3 protein: CASSLEDQNYGYTF
clone size: many; V gene: TRBV7-4; D gene: .; J gene: TRBJ1-1; CDR3 DNA: TGTGCCAGCAGCCATGATCGGGGGATATCTACGAACACTGAAGCTTTCTTT; CDR3 protein: CASSHDRGISTNTEAFF
clone size: many; V gene: TRBV18; D gene: .; J gene: TRBJ2-3; CDR3 DNA: TGTGCCAGCTCCCCTTTGGGGGGACGGGGAGATACGCAGTATTTT; CDR3 protein: CASSPLGGRGDTQYF
clone size: few; V gene: TRBV12-5; D gene: TRBD1; J gene: TRBJ2-5; CDR3 DNA: TGTGCTAGTGGTCGCGGACAGGGGAATATCCAGTACTTC; CDR3 protein: CASGRGQGNIQYF
clone size: many; V gene: TRBV4-1; D gene: TRBD2; J gene: TRBJ2-7; CDR3 DNA: TGCGCCAGCAGCCCGGGACTAGCGGGAGGGTCCTACGAGCAGTACTTC; CDR3 protein: CASSPGLAGGSYEQYF
clone size: many; V gene: TRBV20-1; D gene: TRBD1; J gene: TRBJ1-5; CDR3 DNA: TGCAGTGCTAGAGATGGGGGACAGGGTGGCAATCAGCCCCAGCATTTT; CDR3 protein: CSARDGGQGGNQPQHF
clone size: .; V gene: TRBV5-1; D gene: TRBD2; J gene: TRBJ2-5; CDR3 DNA: TGCGCCAGCAGCCCTATAGCGGGAGGTCGAGAGACCCAGTACTTC; CDR3 protein: CASSPIAGGRETQYF
clone size: many; V gene: TRBV11-2; D gene: .; J gene: TRBJ1-6; CDR3 DNA: TGTGCCAGCAGCTTAGCTGGGGGCATCTTCCACTTT; CDR3 protein: CASSLAGGIFHF
clone size: many; V gene: TRBV10-3; D gene: TRBD1; J gene: TRBJ2-7; CDR3 DNA: TGTGCCATCAGTGATATCGGGACAGGGGGCTACGAGCAGTACTTC; CDR3 protein: CAISDIGTGGYEQYF
clone size: .; V gene: TRBV20-1; D gene: .; J gene: TRBJ1-6; CDR3 DNA: TGCAGTGCTAGAGATTGGGAGAATTCACCCCTCCACTTT; CDR3 protein: CSARDWENSPLHF
clone size: many; V gene: TRBV20-1; D gene: .; J gene: TRBJ1-5; CDR3 DNA: TGCAGTGCTCGCCCACCGACCGTCCTAAATCAGCCCCAGCATTTT; CDR3 protein: CSARPPTVLNQPQHF
clone size: many; V gene: TRBV30; D gene: .; J gene: TRBJ2-5; CDR3 DNA: TGTGCCTGGAGTGTGGTGGGGCCTGAGACCCAGTACTTC; CDR3 protein: CAWSVVGPETQYF
clone size: many; V gene: TRBV5-1; D gene: TRBD1; J gene: TRBJ2-4; CDR3 DNA: TGCGCCAGCAGCTCAAGCCAGGGGGCTCAATCCAAAAACATTCAGTACTTC; CDR3 protein: CASSSSQGAQSKNIQYF
clone size: many; V gene: TRBV11-3; D gene: .; J gene: TRBJ2-1; CDR3 DNA: TGTGCCAGCAGCTTAGAGACGACCGGCGAGCAGTTCTTC; CDR3 protein: CASSLETTGEQFF
clone size: .; V gene: TRBV14; D gene: TRBD1; J gene: TRBJ2-5; CDR3 DNA: TGTGCCAGCAGCCCCGGGCCCCGGGACAGGGGAGAGACCCAGTACTTC; CDR3 protein: CASSPGPRDRGETQYF
clone size: many; V gene: TRBV24-1; D gene: TRBD2; J gene: TRBJ2-7; CDR3 DNA: TGTGCCACCAGTGATCCCGGAATGGTAGCGGGAGTATACGAGCAGTACTTC; CDR3 protein: CATSDPGMVAGVYEQYF
clone size: few; V gene: TRBV6-4; D gene: .; J gene: TRBJ2-1; CDR3 DNA: TGTGCCAGCAGTGAAGGTTACGGGAGAGGGAATGAGCAGTTCTTC; CDR3 protein: CASSEGYGRGNEQFF
clone size: few; V gene: TRBV13; D gene: .; J gene: TRBJ2-5; CDR3 DNA: TGTGCCAGCAGCTTATTTTGGGAGGACGACCAAGAGACCCAGTACTTC; CDR3 protein: CASSLFWEDDQETQYF
clone size: .; V gene: TRBV20-1; D gene: TRBD2; J gene: TRBJ2-3; CDR3 DNA: TGCAGTGCTATAGGACTAGCGGGAGACACAGATACGCAGTATTTT; CDR3 protein: CSAIGLAGDTDTQYF
clone size: many; V gene: TRBV11-2; D gene: .; J gene: TRBJ1-1; CDR3 DNA: TGTGCCAGCAGCTTATCCGAAGCTTTCTTT; CDR3 protein: CASSLSEAFF
clone size: many; V gene: TRBV6-2/TRBV6-3; D gene: TRBD1; J gene: TRBJ2-7; CDR3 DNA: TGTGCCAGCAGTTACTCTTTCGGAAGGACAGGGGCCGGGATGGAGCAGTACTTC; CDR3 protein: CASSYSFGRTGAGMEQYF
clone size: .; V gene: TRBV7-9; D gene: TRBD1; J gene: TRBJ2-1; CDR3 DNA: TGTGCCAGCAGCCAAAGGACAGGGCGCAATGAGCAGTTCTTC; CDR3 protein: CASSQRTGRNEQFF
clone size: few; V gene: TRBV6-6; D gene: .; J gene: TRBJ1-3; CDR3 DNA: TGTGCCAGCAGTTACTCTGGGGATTTTGGAAACACCATATATTTT; CDR3 protein: CASSYSGDFGNTIYF
clone size: many; V gene: TRBV13; D gene: TRBD2; J gene: TRBJ2-7; CDR3 DNA: TGTGCCAGCAGCCGTCTAGCGGGAGGTCCCTACGAGCAGTACTTC; CDR3 protein: CASSRLAGGPYEQYF
clone size: .; V gene: TRBV30; D gene: .; J gene: TRBJ1-6; CDR3 DNA: TGTGCCTGGAGTACCGGTCAGGGTGTGACACCCCTCCACTTT; CDR3 protein: CAWSTGQGVTPLHF
clone size: many; V gene: TRBV27; D gene: .; J gene: TRBJ1-5; CDR3 DNA: TGCGCCAGCAGCTTGAGGGGGAATCAGCCCCAGCATTTT; CDR3 protein: CASSLRGNQPQHF
clone size: .; V gene: TRBV4-1; D gene: .; J gene: TRBJ1-2; CDR3 DNA: TGCGCCAGCAGCCAAGATCCCGGACAGAAAAACTATGGCTACACCTTC; CDR3 protein: CASSQDPGQKNYGYTF
clone size: few; V gene: TRBV5-4; D gene: .; J gene: TRBJ2-1; CDR3 DNA: TGTGCCAGCAGCCGCTTCGCGGTCTCCTACAATGAGCAGTTCTTC; CDR3 protein: CASSRFAVSYNEQFF
clone size: many; V gene: TRBV30; D gene: .; J gene: TRBJ1-2; CDR3 DNA: TGTGCCTGGAGTGGGGCCGTTGAGACCTCCGAGCAACAAGGTGTTAAGGCATATGGCTACACCTTC; CDR3 protein: CAWSGAVETSEQQGVKAYGYTF
clone size: many; V gene: TRBV5-1; D gene: .; J gene: TRBJ2-1; CDR3 DNA: TGCGCCAGCAGCTTGATCGCTTACAATGAGCAGTTCTTC; CDR3 protein: CASSLIAYNEQFF
clone size: many; V gene: TRBV15; D gene: .; J gene: TRBJ2-7; CDR3 DNA: TGTGCCACCAGCAGAGATCTGGGGTTCCACGAGCAGTACTTC; CDR3 protein: CATSRDLGFHEQYF
clone size: many; V gene: TRBV5-1; D gene: TRBD1; J gene: TRBJ1-2; CDR3 DNA: TGCGCCAGCAGCTCCGACAGGGGGAACTATGGCTACACCTTC; CDR3 protein: CASSSDRGNYGYTF
clone size: many; V gene: TRBV5-8; D gene: TRBD1; J gene: TRBJ1-2; CDR3 DNA: TGTGCCAGCAGCTTGCAGGGGACAGCTAACTATGGCTACACCTTC; CDR3 protein: CASSLQGTANYGYTF
clone size: many; V gene: TRBV4-1; D gene: .; J gene: TRBJ2-1; CDR3 DNA: TGCGCCAGCAGCCTTAGTTCGGAGGGGAGTAAGCAGTTCTTC; CDR3 protein: CASSLSSEGSKQFF
clone size: many; V gene: TRBV12-3/TRBV12-4; D gene: .; J gene: TRBJ1-3; CDR3 DNA: TGTGCCAGCAGTTTTTCTTCGGATGGAAACACCATATATTTT; CDR3 protein: CASSFSSDGNTIYF
clone size: many; V gene: TRBV7-2; D gene: .; J gene: TRBJ2-3; CDR3 DNA: TGTGCCAGCAGCTTAGGAAACGCAGATACGCAGTATTTT; CDR3 protein: CASSLGNADTQYF
clone size: .; V gene: TRBV6-1; D gene: .; J gene: TRBJ1-1; CDR3 DNA: TGTGCCAGCACGGCGATCTTCCAGACTGAAGCTTTCTTT; CDR3 protein: CASTAIFQTEAFF
clone size: many; V gene: TRBV30; D gene: .; J gene: TRBJ2-1; CDR3 DNA: TGTGCCTGGAACCGGGGGTTTGGGGTCTACAATGAGCAGTTCTTC; CDR3 protein: CAWNRGFGVYNEQFF
clone size: .; V gene: TRBV18; D gene: TRBD2; J gene: TRBJ2-2; CDR3 DNA: TGTGCCAGCTCACCGCCGATTCTTCTAGCGGGAGTTGGTACCGGGGAGCTGTTTTTT; CDR3 protein: CASSPPILLAGVGTGELFF
clone size: many; V gene: TRBV7-6; D gene: TRBD2; J gene: TRBJ2-5; CDR3 DNA: TGTGCCAGCAGCCTTATCAGCGGGAGGGCCTTCCAAGAGACCCAGTACTTC; CDR3 protein: CASSLISGRAFQETQYF
clone size: many; V gene: TRBV29-1; D gene: .; J gene: TRBJ2-7; CDR3 DNA: TGCAGCGTTTTGGTTAGCTCCTACGAGCAGTACTTC; CDR3 protein: CSVLVSSYEQYF
clone size: .; V gene: TRBV20-1; D gene: .; J gene: TRBJ2-5; CDR3 DNA: .; CDR3 protein: CSALGDSALYFCASSLGRMTQYF
clone size: .; V gene: TRBV6-1; D gene: .; J gene: TRBJ1-2; CDR3 DNA: TGTGCCAGCAGTGAACCTCCGGGGCCCTATGGCTACACCTTC; CDR3 protein: CASSEPPGPYGYTF